This TCR beta chain was captured by sequencing in a study of molecular identifiers for immune sequencing clone quantification. The CDR3 extends over 11 amino acids. The germline V and J ends were trimmed by 6 bases and 3 bases, with 8 bases remaining between them. Germline loops: CDR1 SQVTM, CDR2 ANQGSEA. Sorted cell numbers of about 19,000 to 1,000,000, with 10%, 30% or 50% RNA, served as input for naive CD8 libraries. Previously described methods with listed TCR primers produced the bulk TCR libraries. TCRdb re-analysed the PCR reads in MiXCR, keeping a single row per CDR3 protein. The profile covers about 330,000 distinct CDR3 sequences, with roughly a quarter appearing a single time and 0.65% to 0.75% taken by the ten largest.

This receptor was taken from a human donor in good health. Some libraries in this study had Jurkat cell RNA spiked in. The material sequenced was naive CD8+ T cells from blood, with Jurkat cell RNA spiked in. As for subset: FACS-sorted CD8+CD4-CCR7+CD45RA+ naive T cells. V and J are TRBV29-1 and TRBJ1-1; D gene unclear. The CDR3 is CSVEVDTEAFF. The CDR3 region has the DNA TGCAGCGTGGAGGTGGACACTGAAGCTTTCTTT.